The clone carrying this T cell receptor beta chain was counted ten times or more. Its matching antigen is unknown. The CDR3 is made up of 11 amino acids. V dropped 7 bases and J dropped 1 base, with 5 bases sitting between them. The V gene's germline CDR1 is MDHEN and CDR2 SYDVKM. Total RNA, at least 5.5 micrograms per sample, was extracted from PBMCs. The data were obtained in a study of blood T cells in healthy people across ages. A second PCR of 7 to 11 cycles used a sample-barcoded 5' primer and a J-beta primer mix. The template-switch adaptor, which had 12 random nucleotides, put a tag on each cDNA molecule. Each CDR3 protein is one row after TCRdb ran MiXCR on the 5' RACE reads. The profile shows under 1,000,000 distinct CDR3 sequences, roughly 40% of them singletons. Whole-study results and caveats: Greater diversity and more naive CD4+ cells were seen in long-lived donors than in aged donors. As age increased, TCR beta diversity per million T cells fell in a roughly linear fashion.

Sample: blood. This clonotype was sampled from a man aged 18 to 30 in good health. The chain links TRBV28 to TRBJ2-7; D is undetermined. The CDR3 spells CASISSYEQYF. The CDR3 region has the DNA TGTGCCAGCATTTCATCCTACGAGCAGTACTTC.